This T cell receptor beta chain was retrieved from a study of blood T cell repertoires in COVID-19 (dated by TCRdb to about 2020). For the wider study: Samples from collaborators originated in the United States, Italy and Spain and spanned both the acute and convalescent phases of COVID-19. The samples were drawn from two sources: the first 160 participants of the ongoing ImmuneRACE study, and 950 to 1,500 subjects contributed by 6 global collaborators. The repertoires were released in a freely available public database intended as a resource for research on the immune response to SARS-CoV-2. A de-identified subject ID, COVID-19 status, age in years and sex were almost always included in the sample metadata. Subjects who had been exposed to COVID-19, were actively infected with it, or had recovered from it provided the deeply sampled blood TCRbeta repertoires that made up the dataset. Where available, HLA class I and class II types were taken from metadata supplied by the sample provider and were not determined by assay-based typing. The prospective study material was composed of cDNA or gDNA derived from T cells, B-cell-depleted T cells, or PBMCs.

On this clone itself: Its antigen specificity is not known. No quality values exist for individual bases; no much larger clone is one base distant.

Here is what the overall study found, with its caveats: How much clinical and demographic metadata was included differed by source and by participant, and the metadata was provided uncurated.

TCRbeta CDR3 regions were amplified from genomic DNA using the immunoSEQ Assay, a bias-controlled multiplex PCR. As for the original processing: The number of nucleated cells in each sample was estimated from the amplification of reference gene primers within the assay. Sequence reads were collapsed and filtered to measure the absolute abundance of every unique TCRbeta CDR3 rearrangement. For each sample, productive Simpson clonality was calculated as the square root of Simpson's diversity index across productive rearrangements. This is the immuneACCESS table as TCRdb keeps it, with only in-frame sequences that have V and J called. A part of the clones is gone; compared with another copy, unresolved V genes explain less than half, and the rest is unexplained. V, J and clone size are those of that table, while D and trimming were read from the DNA. Recorded for this sample are around 100,000 clones; roughly 92% of them occurred a single time. The leading ten clones occupy over 2% of the sample.

Each collaborating institution followed its own protocols to collect whole blood in K2EDTA tubes. Collaborator samples were shipped for TCRbeta analysis as frozen whole blood, isolated PBMCs, or DNA extracted from either sample type. The sequenced sample was peripheral blood. The receptor was derived from a middle-aged man with active COVID-19.

The DNA sequence is TGTGCCAGCAGCTTGGCGGGTGACAGGACAGATACGCAGTATTTT. Its protein reads: CASSLAGDRTDTQYF. The V gene is TRBV5-6 and the J gene is TRBJ2-3; the best D guess is TRBD1, with 6 bases matching. The CDR3 spans 15 residues, from the cysteine through the phenylalanine. Solely the CDR3 DNA is kept, with 45 bases framed from the first base. Trimming at the junction amounts to 0 bases on V and 3 bases on J, and the germline ends lie 11 bases apart. CDR1 SGHDT and CDR2 YYEEEE are derived from the germline V gene.